This T cell receptor (beta chain) derives from a study of blood T cell repertoires in COVID-19 (dated by TCRdb to about 2020). For the study in its entirety: The collaborator samples originated in the United States, Italy and Spain and spanned the acute and convalescent phases of COVID-19. The prospective study material was composed of cDNA or gDNA derived from T cells, B-cell-depleted T cells, or PBMCs. Subjects who had been exposed to COVID-19, were actively infected with it, or had recovered from it provided the deeply sampled blood TCRbeta repertoires that made up the dataset. A freely available public database, intended as a resource for researchers studying the immune response to SARS-CoV-2, is where the repertoires were released. Samples came from the ongoing ImmuneRACE study (first 160 participants) plus 1,254 subjects from 6 global collaborators. The sample metadata nearly always contained a de-identified subject ID, COVID-19 status, age in years and sex. HLA class I and class II types, where available, came from metadata supplied by the sample provider rather than from assay-based typing. The study at large found these results: How much clinical and demographic metadata was included differed by source and by participant, and the metadata was provided uncurated.

The immunoSEQ Assay, a bias-controlled multiplex PCR, was used to amplify TCRbeta CDR3 regions from genomic DNA. Per the original workflow: The number of nucleated cells in each sample was estimated by amplification of reference gene primers within the assay. Sequence reads were collapsed and filtered to measure the absolute abundance of every unique TCRbeta CDR3 rearrangement. For each sample, productive Simpson clonality was calculated as the square root of Simpson's diversity index over productive rearrangements. TCRdb stores this immuneACCESS table with in-frame sequences only. Part of the clones is absent; in the studies checked, under half of the shortfall reflects unresolved V genes, and no reason is known for the rest. The V and J calls and clone size were taken over from that table, and D and trimming were inferred from the DNA. This sample lists tens of thousands of clones; roughly 80% were detected once. The ten largest clones capture roughly 53% of the sample.

Collaborating institutions collected whole blood in K2EDTA tubes following their own protocols. For TCRbeta analysis, collaborator samples were shipped as frozen whole blood, as isolated PBMCs, or as DNA extracted from either sample type. As to this clone: This receptor's antigen is unknown. No quality values exist for individual bases; no much larger clone is one base distant.

CDR1 and CDR2 are drawn from the germline V gene: SGHDT, YYEEEE. Trimming accounts for 3 bases at V and 0 bases at J, while the number of junction bases matched to no gene is 7. The CDR3 goes from the cysteine to the phenylalanine over 17 residues. This entry keeps only the CDR3 DNA: 51 bases, framed from base 1. This clonotype originated in a human donor in a cohort sampled during active COVID-19. Here the chain combines TRBV5-6 and TRBJ2-2, and 8 bases in between align with TRBD1. Specimen: peripheral blood. The sequenced DNA: TGTGCCAGCAGCTACCTTGGACAGGGAACGAACACCGGGGAGCTGTTTTTT. Its protein is CASSYLGQGTNTGELFF.